This T cell receptor (beta chain) was recovered during a study of shared clonotypes between healthy human individuals. CD45RO negativity and positive selection for CCR7 defined naive CD8 cells, a population that excluded terminally differentiated effector memory CD45RA+ cells. Only in-frame clones appear in the TCRdb table, and some are missing; sequencing was by immunoSEQ multiplex PCR. The sample includes some 2.1 million clones, approximately 95% seen only once; the top ten take roughly 1%. With regard to this clone: Its antigen is not known.

The CDR3 runs 16 residues. Germline V gene sequence: CDR1 SQVTM, CDR2 ANQGSEA. V was pared by 7 bases and J by 0 bases, with 19 bases between. Broader study findings: For naive CD4 cells, roughly 5% of clonotypes were shared across a handful of donors.

This receptor was obtained from a young man in good health. Sequenced sample: naive CD8+ T cells sorted from blood. J is TRBJ2-1 and V is TRBV29-1; tentatively, D is TRBD2 (6 bases). CDR3 coding DNA: TGCAGCGGTGAGGATAGGGCGGGGTTCTCCTACAATGAGCAGTTCTTC. It specifies CSGEDRAGFSYNEQFF.